This T cell receptor (beta chain) stems from a study of CD8 T cells in Susac syndrome. Random hexamers served to reverse transcribe roughly 0.45 to 1 ug RNA. One entry per CDR3 protein results from TCRdb running MiXCR on the immunoSEQ multiplex PCR reads. The sample carries approximately 190,000 distinct CDR3 sequences, 91% recorded once. Germline values: CDR1 MDHEN, CDR2 SYDVKM. CDR3 length: 14 residues. V dropped 7 bases and J dropped 1 base, with 13 bases sitting between them. The sequenced sample consisted of CD4+ T cells from PBMCs. The receptor was isolated from a human donor with Susac syndrome. The chain uses TRBV28 and TRBJ1-1, with D possibly being TRBD1 (5 bases). This CDR3 is CASTLGDRNTEAFF. The CDR3 region has the DNA TGTGCCAGCACCCTAGGGGACCGGAACACTGAAGCTTTCTTT.